Given below is one T cell receptor (beta chain) in context. In germline, CDR1 is PRHDT, CDR2 FYEKMQ (reference sequence). V lost 5 bases, J lost 4 bases, and 18 bases lay in between. The CDR3 is 15 amino acids. These data belong to a study of blood T cell repertoires in COVID-19. Some clones are missing from TCRdb's copy, which holds only in-frame ones; the method was immunoSEQ multiplex PCR. Of around 130,000 clones listed, roughly 80% are singletons. The sequence came from a woman aged 60-70 years with acute or convalescent COVID-19. The chain combines TRBV13 with TRBJ2-7, with D possibly TRBD1 on 6 matching bases. The sequenced sample was peripheral blood. In DNA, the CDR3 is TGTGCCAGCAGCCGCAGGGGACACCAAACTTACGAGCAGTACTTC. Encoded protein: CASSRRGHQTYEQYF.